Sequencing of this TCR beta chain was carried out in a study of blood T cell repertoires in COVID-19. Study-wide background: Samples came from the United States, Italy and Spain, spanning acute and convalescent COVID-19. The cDNA or gDNA used as material had been derived from T cells, B-cell-depleted T cells, or PBMCs.

V lost 1 base and J lost 5; bases outside the gene matches: 6. Germline lookup yields CDR1 SGHRS and CDR2 YFSETQ. CDR3 length equals 16 residues. Original analysis: The authors estimated nucleated cell counts from reference gene primer amplification. Repertoires were generated with immunoSEQ multiplex PCR, while TCRdb's copy carries only in-frame clones and drops some. V and J calls and clone size are given by that table; D and trimming were obtained from the DNA. The sample yields about 250,000 clones, roughly 82% seen once. The Seattle patients, enrolled during active infection, were followed longitudinally.

The clonotype comes from a woman aged 80 or over with COVID-19, enrolled during active disease. The V call is TRBV5-1, the J call TRBJ1-6, with 7 bases matching TRBD1. The sequenced material came from peripheral blood. This CDR3 is CASSLTPGGNNSPLHF. The CDR3 DNA reads as TGCGCCAGCAGCTTGACCCCAGGGGGGAATAATTCACCCCTCCACTTT.